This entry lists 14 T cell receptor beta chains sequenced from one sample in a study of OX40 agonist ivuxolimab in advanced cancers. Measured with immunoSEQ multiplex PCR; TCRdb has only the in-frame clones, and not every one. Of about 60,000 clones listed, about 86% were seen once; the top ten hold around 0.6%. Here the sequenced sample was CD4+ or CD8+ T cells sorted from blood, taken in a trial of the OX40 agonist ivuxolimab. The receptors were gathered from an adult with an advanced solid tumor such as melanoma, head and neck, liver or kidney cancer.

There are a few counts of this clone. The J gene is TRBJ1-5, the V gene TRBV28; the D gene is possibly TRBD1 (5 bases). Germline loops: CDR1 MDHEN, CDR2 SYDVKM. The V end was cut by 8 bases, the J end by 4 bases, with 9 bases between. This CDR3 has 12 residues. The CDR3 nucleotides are TGTGCCAGCGTCAGGGTAAATCAGCCCCAGCATTTT. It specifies CASVRVNQPQHF.

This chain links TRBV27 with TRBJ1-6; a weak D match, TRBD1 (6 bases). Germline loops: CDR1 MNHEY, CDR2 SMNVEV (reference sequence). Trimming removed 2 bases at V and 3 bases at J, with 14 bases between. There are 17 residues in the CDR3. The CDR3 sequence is CASSLRSRGGYNSPLHF. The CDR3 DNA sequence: TGTGCCAGCAGTTTAAGGTCCAGGGGCGGCTATAATTCACCCCTCCACTTT.

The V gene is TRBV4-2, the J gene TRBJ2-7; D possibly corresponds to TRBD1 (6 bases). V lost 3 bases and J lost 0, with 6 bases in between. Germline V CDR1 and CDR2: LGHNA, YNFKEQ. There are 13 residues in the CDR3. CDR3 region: CASSQDSSYEQYF. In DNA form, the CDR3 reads TGTGCCAGCAGCCAGGACAGCTCCTACGAGCAGTACTTC.

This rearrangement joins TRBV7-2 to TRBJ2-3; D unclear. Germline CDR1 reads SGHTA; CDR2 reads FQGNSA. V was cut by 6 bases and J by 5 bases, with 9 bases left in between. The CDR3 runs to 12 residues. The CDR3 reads CASRLSQDTQYF. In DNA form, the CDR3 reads TGTGCCAGCAGGCTTAGCCAAGATACGCAGTATTTT.

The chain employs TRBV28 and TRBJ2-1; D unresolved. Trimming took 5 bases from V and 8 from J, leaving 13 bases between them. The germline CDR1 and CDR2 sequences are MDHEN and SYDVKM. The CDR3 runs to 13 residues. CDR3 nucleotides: TGTGCCAGCAGTCCCCCATGGGGTGATGAGCAGTTCTTC. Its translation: CASSPPWGDEQFF.

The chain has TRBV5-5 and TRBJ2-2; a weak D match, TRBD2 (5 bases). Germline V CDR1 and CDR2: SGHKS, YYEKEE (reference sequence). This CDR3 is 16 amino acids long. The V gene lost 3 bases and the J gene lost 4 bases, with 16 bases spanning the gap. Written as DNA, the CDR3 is TGTGCCAGCAGCTCCCGCGCGGACTGGGTCACCGGGGAGCTGTTTTTT. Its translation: CASSSRADWVTGELFF. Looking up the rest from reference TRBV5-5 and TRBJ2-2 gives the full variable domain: DAGVTQSPTHLIKTRGQQVTLRCSPISGHKSVSWYQQVLGQGPQFIFQYYEKEERGRGNFPDRFSARQFPNYSSELNVNALLLGDSALYLCASSSRADWVTGELFFGEGSRLTVL.

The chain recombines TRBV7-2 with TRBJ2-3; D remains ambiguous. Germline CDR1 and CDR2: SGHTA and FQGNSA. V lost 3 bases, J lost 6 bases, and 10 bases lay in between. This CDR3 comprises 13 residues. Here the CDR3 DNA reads TGTGCCAGCAGCTTTGAGCATCCCGATACGCAGTATTTT. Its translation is CASSFEHPDTQYF.

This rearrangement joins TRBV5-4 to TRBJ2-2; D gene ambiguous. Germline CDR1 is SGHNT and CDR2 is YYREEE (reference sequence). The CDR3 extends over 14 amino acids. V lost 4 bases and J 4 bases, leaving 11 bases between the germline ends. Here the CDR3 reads CASSPTGPTGELFF. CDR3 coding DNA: TGTGCCAGCAGCCCGACGGGTCCCACCGGGGAGCTGTTTTTT.

The CDR3 DNA reads as TGCGCCAGCAGCTTGGATATGGCCTACGAGCAGTACTTC. As protein: CASSLDMAYEQYF. The rearrangement joins TRBV5-1 to TRBJ2-7; D is undetermined. The CDR3 runs 13 residues. Trimming removed 0 bases at V and 2 bases at J, with 6 bases between. CDR1 is SGHRS, CDR2 YFSETQ, per germline.

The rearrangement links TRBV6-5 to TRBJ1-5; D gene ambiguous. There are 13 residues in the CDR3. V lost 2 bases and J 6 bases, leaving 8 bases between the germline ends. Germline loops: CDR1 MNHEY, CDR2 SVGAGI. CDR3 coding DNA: TGTGCCAGCAGTTACGTCGGTGTTCAGCCCCAGCATTTT. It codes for CASSYVGVQPQHF.

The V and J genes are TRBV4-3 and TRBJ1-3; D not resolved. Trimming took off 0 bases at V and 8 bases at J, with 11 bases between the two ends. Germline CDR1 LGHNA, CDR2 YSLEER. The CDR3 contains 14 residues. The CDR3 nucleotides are TGCGCCAGCAGCCAAGAAACCCCACCAGACACCATATATTTT. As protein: CASSQETPPDTIYF.

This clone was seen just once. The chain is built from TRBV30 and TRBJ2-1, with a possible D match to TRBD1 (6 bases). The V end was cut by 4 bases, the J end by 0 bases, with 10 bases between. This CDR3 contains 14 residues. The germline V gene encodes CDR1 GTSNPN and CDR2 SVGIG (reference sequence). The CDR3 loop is CAWKLGGSYNEQFF. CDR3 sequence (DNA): TGTGCCTGGAAGCTAGGGGGCTCCTACAATGAGCAGTTCTTC. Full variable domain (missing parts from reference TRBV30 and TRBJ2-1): SQTIHQWPATLVQPVGSPLSLECTVEGTSNPNLYWYRQAAGRGLQLLFYSVGIGQISSEVPQNLSASRPQDRQFILSSKKLLLSDSGFYLCAWKLGGSYNEQFFGPGTRLTVL.

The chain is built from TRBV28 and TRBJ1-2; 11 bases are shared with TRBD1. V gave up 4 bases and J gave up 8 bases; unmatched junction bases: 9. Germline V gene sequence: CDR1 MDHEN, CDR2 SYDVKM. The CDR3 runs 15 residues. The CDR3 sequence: CASSSQGQGAGGYTF. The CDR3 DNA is TGTGCCAGCAGTTCTCAAGGACAGGGGGCTGGGGGCTACACCTTC.

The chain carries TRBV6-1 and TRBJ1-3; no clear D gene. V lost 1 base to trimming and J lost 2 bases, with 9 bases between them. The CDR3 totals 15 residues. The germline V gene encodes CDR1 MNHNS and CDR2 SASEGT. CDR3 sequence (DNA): TGTGCCAGCAGTGAAGGCCGAGGAACTGGAAACACCATATATTTT. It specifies CASSEGRGTGNTIYF.